This T cell receptor (beta chain) came from a study of shared clonotypes between healthy human individuals. Turning to this clone: Its specificity is not known.

Regarding the study as a whole: When compared with the clonotypes that were shared by all four sorted-subset donors, the non-shared clonotypes turned out to have lower generation probabilities. Large depth notwithstanding, sorted-subset sequencing proved incomplete by rarefaction.

The germline V gene encodes CDR1 KGHSH and CDR2 LQKENI. V trimming: 6 bases; J trimming: 6 bases; junction bases outside the gene matches: 10. The CDR3 covers 16 residues. Sequencing was performed with immunoSEQ multiplex PCR; in TCRdb, only in-frame clones are kept and a portion is missing. Of approximately 720,000 clones listed, around 72% were seen once; the top ten hold under 2%. All donors were healthy HIV-negative adults lacking recent acute infections or vaccinations. The donors, all of them Caucasian adults, lived in Nashville, Tennessee. The sequenced material came from memory CD4+ T cells sorted from blood. Subset of the sample: CD45RA-negative fraction. The chain is built from TRBV18 and TRBJ2-2; 10 bases agree with TRBD2. The TCR originated in a woman in her 30s in good health. The CDR3: CASSPLAGGDSGELFF. The CDR3 nucleotides read TGTGCCAGCTCGCCTTTAGCGGGAGGCGACTCCGGGGAGCTGTTTTTT.